This is a list of T cell receptor beta chains from one sample in a study of T cells after yellow fever vaccination. MiXCR, applied by TCRdb to the 5' RACE reads, yields one record per CDR3 protein. In the table there are roughly 15,000 distinct CDR3 sequences, about 4% of which are singletons. Specimen: PBMCs, either bulk or a sorted T-cell subset (CD4+, CD8+, memory, or dextramer-sorted; not recorded which), collected 15 days after the yellow fever booster vaccination. Receptors were obtained from a man aged 25 to 40 who received the YFV17D yellow fever vaccine. Both conserved end residues are part of each CDR3. The D gene is left open where the match is weak. Only part of the rows carry a size: once, few, many, or a class if the clone is expanded.

>TRBD1|medium-sized|TRBJ2-7|TRBV7-2
CASSLPGQSYEQYF
TGTGCCAGCAGCTTACCGGGACAGAGCTACGAGCAGTACTTC
>TRBD2|many|TRBJ2-4|TRBV7-8
CASSFRGGEGEVAKNIQYF
TGTGCCAGCAGCTTTAGGGGCGGGGAGGGCGAGGTAGCCAAAAACATTCAGTACTTC
>NA|NA|TRBJ2-1|TRBV11-3
CASSQVGNEQFF
TGTGCCAGCAGCCAGGTAGGCAATGAGCAGTTCTTC
>NA|many|TRBJ2-2|TRBV29-1
CSVDRGNTGELFF
TGCAGCGTTGACAGGGGGAACACCGGGGAGCTGTTTTTT
>NA|many|TRBJ1-6|TRBV9
CASSVEGGGSPLHF
TGTGCCAGCAGCGTAGAGGGGGGCGGTTCACCCCTCCACTTT
>NA|many|TRBJ2-7|TRBV28
CASSTTYEQYF
TGTGCCAGCAGCACGACCTACGAGCAGTACTTC
>NA|many|TRBJ2-1|TRBV19
CASSIREPSGEQFF
TGTGCCAGTAGTATAAGGGAACCCAGCGGTGAGCAGTTCTTC
>NA|many|TRBJ2-1|TRBV9
CASSVEVGTNEQFF
TGTGCCAGCAGCGTAGAGGTAGGGACCAATGAGCAGTTCTTC
>TRBD2|many|TRBJ2-2|TRBV4-3
CASSPQAGVGTGELFF
TGCGCCAGCAGCCCCCAAGCGGGAGTGGGCACCGGGGAGCTGTTTTTT
>NA|many|TRBJ2-3|TRBV20-1
CSAPTASDTQYF
TGCAGTGCTCCGACCGCGTCAGATACGCAGTATTTT
>TRBD2|many|TRBJ2-1|TRBV3-1
CASSQRGLATYNEQFF
TGTGCCAGCAGCCAGAGGGGACTAGCGACCTACAATGAGCAGTTCTTC
>TRBD2|many|TRBJ2-1|TRBV11-3
CASSRTSGRLDEQFF
TGTGCCAGCAGCCGGACTAGCGGGAGACTGGATGAGCAGTTCTTC
>NA|many|TRBJ1-2|TRBV12-3/TRBV12-4
CASSLSGRELYGYTF
TGTGCCAGCAGTCTTTCTGGACGGGAACTCTATGGCTACACCTTC
>NA|many|TRBJ2-7|TRBV7-3
CASSSAPSYEQYF
TGTGCCAGCAGCTCCGCGCCCTCCTACGAGCAGTACTTC
>TRBD2|medium-sized|TRBJ2-3|TRBV11-2
CASTSRTSGRPDTQYF
TGTGCCAGCACCTCTCGGACTAGCGGGAGACCGGATACGCAGTATTTT
>NA|many|TRBJ1-4|TRBV7-9
CASSLPAGQKGEKLFF
TGTGCCAGCAGCTTACCAGCGGGTCAGAAAGGTGAAAAACTGTTTTTT
>TRBD2|many|TRBJ2-1|TRBV4-2
CASSTSGSNGYNEQFF
TGTGCCAGCAGCACTAGCGGGAGTAATGGGTACAATGAGCAGTTCTTC
>TRBD2|NA|TRBJ2-2|TRBV6-1
CASSDGTSGSPGELFF
TGTGCCAGCAGCGACGGGACTAGCGGGAGCCCCGGGGAGCTGTTTTTT
>NA|many|TRBJ2-7|TRBV7-8
CASATSSSYEQYF
TGTGCCAGCGCCACGAGTAGTTCCTACGAGCAGTACTTC
>NA|many|TRBJ2-7|TRBV28
CASSLQGQFSSYEQYF
TGTGCCAGCAGTTTACAAGGACAGTTCTCTTCCTACGAGCAGTACTTC
>NA|many|TRBJ2-1|TRBV19
CASSMPPDLSPYNEQFF
TGTGCCAGTAGTATGCCCCCTGACTTGTCCCCCTACAATGAGCAGTTCTTC
>TRBD1|many|TRBJ2-7|TRBV10-3
CAIRTGAEQYF
TGTGCCATCAGGACAGGGGCCGAGCAGTACTTC
>NA|many|TRBJ1-4|TRBV6-5
CASSYSGEKLFF
TGTGCCAGCAGTTATTCGGGGGAAAAACTGTTTTTT
>NA|medium-sized|TRBJ1-5|TRBV27
CASSFGRGPNQPQHF
TGTGCCAGCAGTTTCGGCAGGGGACCCAATCAGCCCCAGCATTTT
>TRBD2|many|TRBJ2-3|TRBV20-1
CSAPGLGNTDTQYF
TGCAGTGCTCCGGGACTAGGAAACACAGATACGCAGTATTTT
>NA|many|TRBJ2-2|TRBV12-3/TRBV12-4
CASSLVGVGTGELFF
TGTGCCAGCAGTTTGGTGGGCGTCGGTACCGGGGAGCTGTTTTTT
>NA|medium-sized|TRBJ2-1|TRBV29-1
CSAGFSTLYNEQFF
TGCAGCGCGGGGTTCTCCACCCTTTACAATGAGCAGTTCTTC
>TRBD1|medium-sized|TRBJ1-2|TRBV27
CASSFTGTGHGYTF
TGTGCCAGCAGTTTTACCGGGACAGGGCACGGCTACACCTTC
>TRBD1|many|TRBJ2-7|TRBV6-2/TRBV6-3
CASSYHPGQGSYEQYF
TGTGCCAGCAGTTACCACCCGGGACAGGGCTCCTACGAGCAGTACTTC
>NA|many|TRBJ1-3|TRBV24-1
CATSDDESLSGNTIYF
TGTGCCACCAGTGACGACGAAAGTCTCTCTGGAAACACCATATATTTT
>NA|many|TRBJ1-1|TRBV2
CASSAATGNTEAFF
TGTGCCAGCAGCGCGGCGACAGGTAACACTGAAGCTTTCTTT
>TRBD2|many|TRBJ2-7|TRBV7-9
CASSTTSGSFSSEQYF
TGTGCCAGCAGCACCACTAGCGGGAGTTTTTCCTCCGAGCAGTACTTC
>NA|many|TRBJ2-7|TRBV5-1
CASSLVTGTYEQYF
TGCGCCAGCAGCTTGGTTACGGGGACCTACGAGCAGTACTTC
>NA|medium-sized|TRBJ1-5|TRBV21-1
CASSTRGCWAQHF
TGTGCCAGCAGCACGCGGGGCTGCTGGGCCCAGCATTTT
>NA|many|TRBJ2-5|TRBV20-1
CSASRGQEQETQYF
TGCAGTGCTAGTAGGGGCCAGGAGCAAGAGACCCAGTACTTC
>NA|few|TRBJ2-2|TRBV4-1
CASSQDGGNTGELFF
TGCGCCAGCAGCCAAGATGGGGGTAACACCGGGGAGCTGTTTTTT